A single sample gave rise to the 23 T cell receptor beta chains below, sequenced in a study of cytomegalovirus exposure and HLA in healthy donors (dated by TCRdb to 2017 to 2019). Library generation was performed with the immunoSEQ multiplex PCR assay. A mixture of 60 forward primers for TCR Vbeta segments and 13 reverse primers for TCR Jbeta segments was used in the multiplex PCR. In TCRdb, the immuneACCESS table is reduced to in-frame sequences with V and J assigned. These tables do not hold every clone; where another copy was compared, an unresolved V gene accounts for under half, and the others remain unexplained. The sample has some 150,000 clones on record, about 88% of them singletons. Less than 2.5% of the sample is in the top ten clones. Source material: PBMCs. Receptor source: a woman under 30 in good health and CMV-seronegative.

The chain carries TRBV5-1 and TRBJ1-3; TRBD1 matches at 8 bases. In germline, CDR1 is SGHRS, CDR2 YFSETQ. The CDR3 sequence is 16 residues long. After removal of 2 bases from V and 1 base from J, the junction contained 5 bases not matched to a gene. CDR3 sequence: CASSFGQGASGNTIYF. CDR3 DNA: TGCGCCAGCAGCTTCGGGCAGGGGGCGTCTGGAAACACCATATATTTT.

Details on this clone: At one end the junction does not follow the germline gene, possibly because of a read error. The chain combines TRBV28 with TRBJ2-7; 16 bases fit TRBD2. Germline V gene lookup returns CDR1 MDHEN and CDR2 SYDVKM. CDR3 length: 18 amino acids. The CDR3 region is CASSQGLAGGLLSHEQYF. The DNA for the CDR3 is TGTGCCAGCAGTCAGGGACTAGCGGGGGGGCTTCTCTCCCACGAGCAGTACTTC.

This clone turned up a few times. This chain connects TRBV4-3 to TRBJ1-2; perhaps TRBD1 as D (6 bases). Germline V gene data show CDR1 as LGHNA and CDR2 as YSLEER. This CDR3 is built from 15 residues. Trimming took 0 bases from V and 0 from J, leaving 8 bases between them. The CDR3 spells CASSQEQGPNYGYTF. DNA of the CDR3: TGCGCCAGCAGCCAAGAACAGGGACCTAACTATGGCTACACCTTC.

The V call is TRBV28, the J call TRBJ1-5; TRBD1 is a possible D gene (5 bases). CDR3 length: 13 residues. Trimming left V 7 bases short and J 7 bases short, with 14 bases between. Germline V lookup: CDR1 MDHEN, CDR2 SYDVKM. The CDR3 reads CASTKGREQPQHF. The CDR3 DNA reads as TGTGCCAGCACCAAGGGGAGGGAACAGCCCCAGCATTTT.

This clone was recorded once. This chain connects TRBV7-2 to TRBJ1-2, with a possible D match to TRBD1 (5 bases). CDR1 and CDR2 (germline): SGHTA, FQGNSA. This CDR3 is built from 13 residues. Trimming took off 4 bases at V and 6 bases at J, with 12 bases between the two ends. The CDR3 is CASSSHGGNGYTF. For the CDR3, the DNA is TGTGCCAGCAGCTCCCATGGGGGGAATGGCTACACCTTC. Using reference TRBV7-2 and TRBJ1-2 for the parts outside the CDR3, the full variable domain is GAGVSQSPSNKVTEKGKDVELRCDPISGHTALYWYRQSLGQGLEFLIYFQGNSAPDKSGLPSDRFSAERTGGSVSTLTIQRTQQEDSAVYLCASSSHGGNGYTFGSGTRLTVV.

The chain combines TRBV7-9 with TRBJ1-4, with TRBD1 identical over 7 bases. The V segment lost 5 bases and the J segment 13 bases; nucleotides outside the gene matches: 7. The CDR3 is 12 amino acids. The germline V gene encodes CDR1 SEHNR and CDR2 FQNEAQ (reference sequence). This CDR3 is CASSLGTEGLFF. The CDR3 region has the DNA TGTGCCAGCAGCCTAGGGACAGAGGGACTGTTTTTT. The full variable domain, in which reference TRBV7-9 and TRBJ1-4 provide the parts outside the CDR3, is DTGVSQNPRHKITKRGQNVTFRCDPISEHNRLYWYRQTLGQGPEFLTYFQNEAQLEKSRLLSDRFSAERPKGSFSTLEIQRTEQGDSAMYLCASSLGTEGLFFGSGTQLSVL.

CDR3 coding DNA: TGTGCCACCAGCAGAGCCGGGAGCCTCTTTGGCGAGCAGTACTTC. Encoded protein: CATSRAGSLFGEQYF. The J gene is TRBJ2-5, the V gene TRBV15; weak D call: TRBD2 (6 bases). The closer fit of TRBJ2-7 to the DNA end suggests the J call may be wrong. The CDR3 is made up of 15 amino acids. In germline, CDR1 is LNHNV, CDR2 YYDKDF (reference sequence).

V gene TRBV6-5 combines with J gene TRBJ1-2, with 7 positions matching TRBD1. CDR3 length: 15 amino acids. Per the germline V gene, CDR1 is MNHEY and CDR2 is SVGAGI. Trimming took 5 bases from V and 7 from J; bases not matched to a gene: 13. CDR3 bases: TGTGCCAGCAGTCCATATACATCGACAGGGTGTGGCTACACCTTC. It translates to CASSPYTSTGCGYTF.

The J gene is TRBJ2-3, the V gene TRBV27; 11 bases agree with TRBD2. The CDR3 runs to 15 residues. Germline CDR1 MNHEY, CDR2 SMNVEV (reference sequence). V trimming: 3 bases; J trimming: 3 bases; junction bases outside the gene matches: 2. CDR3 sequence (DNA): TGTGCCAGCAGTTTTAGCGGGGGGGCAACAGATACGCAGTATTTT. As protein: CASSFSGGATDTQYF.

A single count supports this clone. The chain carries TRBV28 and TRBJ1-5, with 7 bases aligning to TRBD1. The germline gives CDR1 MDHEN, CDR2 SYDVKM. The CDR3 extends over 12 amino acids. V lost 7 bases, J lost 6 bases, and 3 bases stayed unmatched. The CDR3 sequence is CASIQGSQPQHF. Here the CDR3 DNA reads TGTGCCAGCATACAGGGGAGTCAGCCCCAGCATTTT.

The J gene is TRBJ1-2, the V gene TRBV4-2, with 7 bases lining up with TRBD1. The CDR3 has 14 residues. The germline V gene has CDR1 LGHNA and CDR2 YNFKEQ. The trim removed 8 bases at V and 5 bases at J, leaving 11 bases unmatched. The CDR3 nucleotides are TGTGCCAGCGGCGCCGGGACAGCAGTTTATGGCTACACCTTC. Translation: CASGAGTAVYGYTF.

The rearrangement joins TRBV6-6 to TRBJ2-7; 7 bases line up with TRBD2. Germline V gene lookup returns CDR1 MNHNY and CDR2 SVGAGI (reference sequence). This CDR3 is built from 15 residues. Germline trimming cut 8 bases from V and 3 bases from J; bases unmatched to any gene: 13. The CDR3 sequence: CASGFLLASGYEQYF. The CDR3 DNA reads as TGTGCCAGCGGCTTTCTTTTGGCTAGCGGCTACGAGCAGTACTTC.

V gene TRBV27 combines with J gene TRBJ1-6; 7 positions match TRBD1. CDR1 MNHEY and CDR2 SMNVEV come from the germline V gene (reference sequence). V shed 6 bases and J 0 bases; nucleotides not matched to a gene: 5. CDR3 length equals 16 residues. This chain's CDR3 is CASSRDRYSYNSPLHF. The CDR3 DNA reads as TGTGCCAGCAGCCGGGACAGATACTCCTATAATTCACCCCTCCACTTT.

CDR3 in amino acids: CASSFSGVSYEQYF. DNA of the CDR3: TGTGCCAGCAGCTTCAGCGGGGTCTCCTACGAGCAGTACTTC. The chain uses TRBV7-9 and TRBJ2-7, with TRBD2 matching 7 bases. The CDR3 has 14 residues. V lost 3 bases and J lost 0; bases outside the gene matches: 2. Germline-derived CDR1 and CDR2 are SEHNR and FQNEAQ (reference sequence). The whole variable domain, filled in from reference TRBV7-9 and TRBJ2-7, reads DTGVSQNPRHKITKRGQNVTFRCDPISEHNRLYWYRQTLGQGPEFLTYFQNEAQLEKSRLLSDRFSAERPKGSFSTLEIQRTEQGDSAMYLCASSFSGVSYEQYFGPGTRLTVT.

CDR3 in DNA: TGTGCCAGCAGCTTGAGACTGGACTTAGAAGAGACCCAGTACTTC. Its translation: CASSLRLDLEETQYF. This sequence joins TRBV5-4 and TRBJ2-5; possible D gene TRBD2, 5 bases. The CDR3 extends over 15 amino acids. CDR1 and CDR2 from the germline V gene are SGHNT and YYREEE (reference sequence). V was trimmed by 1 base and J by 3 bases, leaving 13 bases between them.

The chain is built from TRBV18 and TRBJ1-4; perhaps TRBD1 as D (6 bases). The V end was cut by 4 bases, the J end by 7 bases, with 16 bases between. CDR3 size: 15 residues. Germline V gene lookup returns CDR1 KGHSH and CDR2 LQKENI. CDR3 residues: CASSLWGAGAEKLFF. DNA of the CDR3: TGTGCCAGCTCACTCTGGGGCGCAGGGGCTGAAAAACTGTTTTTT. Full variable domain (missing parts from reference TRBV18 and TRBJ1-4): NAGVMQNPRHLVRRRGQEARLRCSPMKGHSHVYWYRQLPEEGLKFMVYLQKENIIDESGMPKERFSAEFPKEGPSILRIQQVVRGDSAAYFCASSLWGAGAEKLFFGSGTQLSVL.

The chain employs TRBV28 and TRBJ2-7; D is undetermined. V dropped 6 bases and J dropped 2 bases, with 11 bases sitting between them. Germline-derived CDR1 and CDR2 are MDHEN and SYDVKM. The CDR3 sequence is 13 residues long. The CDR3 DNA reads as TGTGCCAGCAGCCTTAGCATGGCCTACGAGCAGTACTTC. Its protein is CASSLSMAYEQYF.

The table lists this clone with a count of one. The chain has TRBV28 and TRBJ2-5, with TRBD2 identical over 13 bases. Germline-derived CDR1 and CDR2 are MDHEN and SYDVKM. Germline trimming cut 4 bases from V and 2 bases from J; bases unmatched to any gene: 1. The CDR3 totals 15 residues. CDR3 region: CASSSGLAGQETQYF. The CDR3 region has the DNA TGTGCCAGCAGTTCGGGACTAGCGGGACAAGAGACCCAGTACTTC.

The genes are TRBV2 and TRBJ2-7; the match to TRBD2 covers 7 bases. V gave up 0 bases and J gave up 2 bases; unmatched junction bases: 4. Germline V lookup: CDR1 SNHLY, CDR2 FYNNEI. The CDR3 totals 15 residues. CDR3 sequence: CASSEASGAAYEQYF. CDR3 in DNA: TGTGCCAGCAGTGAAGCAAGCGGGGCCGCCTACGAGCAGTACTTC.

The CDR3 spells CASSQGVAEAFF. The CDR3 region has the DNA TGTGCCAGCAGTCAAGGGGTGGCTGAAGCTTTCTTT. This chain uses TRBV7-9 with TRBJ1-1; a possible D gene is TRBD1 (5 bases). V lost 6 bases, J lost 6 bases, and 11 bases lay in between. Germline lookup yields CDR1 SEHNR and CDR2 FQNEAQ (reference sequence). CDR3 length: 12 residues.

This chain links TRBV6-5 with TRBJ2-1, with 11 bases matching TRBD2. Germline lookup yields CDR1 MNHEY and CDR2 SVGAGI. The CDR3 covers 13 residues. V lost 9 bases and J lost 8; bases outside the gene matches: 6. The CDR3 nucleotides are TGTGCCAGTAGCGGGGGGGCCGGGGATGAGCAGTTCTTC. Protein sequence: CASSGGAGDEQFF.

The CDR3 nucleotides are TGTGCCAGCAGCGGGACTTCTAGGATTGAGTTCTTC. It yields the protein CASSGTSRIEFF. V gene TRBV9 combines with J gene TRBJ2-1; the D gene is possibly TRBD2 (5 bases). With 3 bases removed from V and 14 bases from J, the gap between germline ends came to 15 bases. Germline-derived CDR1 and CDR2 are SGDLS and YYNGEE. The CDR3 totals 12 residues.

The rearrangement joins TRBV6-5 to TRBJ2-3; 7 bases align to TRBD1. After removal of 6 bases from V and 1 base from J, the junction contained 7 bases not matched to a gene. The length of the CDR3 is 15 residues. Per the germline V gene, CDR1 is MNHEY and CDR2 is SVGAGI. The CDR3 is CASRGMGTGTDTQYF. The DNA for the CDR3 is TGTGCCAGCAGGGGCATGGGGACAGGCACAGATACGCAGTATTTT.